The next 4 T cell receptor beta chains were all read from a single sample in a study of blood T cells in healthy people across ages. For the second PCR, which ran for about 6 to 12 cycles, a sample-barcoded 5' primer and a J-beta primer mix were used. TCRdb re-called the 5' RACE reads through MiXCR, storing one row per CDR3 protein. This table holds approximately 730,000 distinct CDR3 sequences, about 55% found once. The specimen sequenced was blood. The receptors shown here come from an older man in good health.

The chain links TRBV6-5 to TRBJ2-6; TRBD2 matches at 8 bases. This CDR3 has 15 residues. Germline CDR1 MNHEY, CDR2 SVGAGI. The trim removed 7 bases at V and 4 bases at J, leaving 6 bases unmatched. CDR3 sequence: CASTRGGSGANVLTF. CDR3 bases: TGTGCCAGCACCCGGGGGGGCTCAGGGGCCAACGTCCTGACTTTC.

This clonotype was observed a few times. V is TRBV5-6 and J is TRBJ2-1; the match to TRBD2 covers 9 bases. This CDR3 has 13 residues. Germline trimming cut 0 bases from V and 12 bases from J; bases unmatched to any gene: 4. Germline assignment: CDR1 SGHDT and CDR2 YYEEEE. CDR3 protein: CASSLDLAGRQFF. CDR3 in DNA: TGTGCCAGCAGCTTGGATCTAGCGGGAAGGCAGTTCTTC.

The V call is TRBV5-1, the J call TRBJ2-7; 7 bases match TRBD1. Germline V gene lookup returns CDR1 SGHRS and CDR2 YFSETQ. This CDR3 is built from 14 residues. V lost 4 bases, J lost 3 bases, and 7 bases stayed unmatched. The CDR3 DNA is TGCGCCAGCAGCCCGGGACAGACGATCTACGAGCAGTACTTC. Protein: CASSPGQTIYEQYF. The complete variable domain, with remaining parts taken from reference TRBV5-1 and TRBJ2-7, reads KAGVTQTPRYLIKTRGQQVTLSCSPISGHRSVSWYQQTPGQGLQFLFEYFSETQRNKGNFPGRFSGRQFSNSRSEMNVSTLELGDSALYLCASSPGQTIYEQYFGPGTRLTVT.

This clonotype was recorded once. The V gene is TRBV7-2, the J gene TRBJ1-5; 7 bases fit TRBD1. Germline loops: CDR1 SGHTA, CDR2 FQGNSA. With 5 bases clipped from V and 0 bases from J, the junction kept 7 bases outside the gene matches. The CDR3 runs 16 residues. The CDR3 is CASSRGTDYSNQPQHF. CDR3 DNA sequence: TGTGCCAGCAGCCGGGGGACAGACTATAGCAATCAGCCCCAGCATTTT.